What follows is one T cell receptor (beta chain) and its context. Its matching antigen is unknown. The CDR3 extends over 17 amino acids. Trimming removed 3 bases from V and 3 bases from J; junction bases left unmatched: 4. In germline, CDR1 is MGHRA, CDR2 YSYEKL. One entry per CDR3 protein results from TCRdb running MiXCR on the 5' RACE reads. The repertoire holds more than 300,000 distinct CDR3 sequences, with about 10% as singletons. The data were taken from a study of T cells after yellow fever vaccination. Whole-study findings and limits: Most primary-vaccination clones reappeared after the booster (less than 98% CD4, 75% to 90% CD8). FACS-sorted repertoires could harbor abundant contaminating bulk-population clonotypes.

The V call is TRBV4-1, the J call TRBJ2-2; the match to TRBD2 covers 13 bases. The sample consisted of CD4+ T cells sorted from PBMCs, taken 45 days after the yellow fever booster vaccination. This sequence originates from a man younger than 30 who received the YFV17D yellow fever vaccine. DNA for the CDR3: TGCGCCAGCAGCCATCCCGGACTAGCGGGGGACACCGGGGAGCTGTTTTTT. Its protein product is CASSHPGLAGDTGELFF.